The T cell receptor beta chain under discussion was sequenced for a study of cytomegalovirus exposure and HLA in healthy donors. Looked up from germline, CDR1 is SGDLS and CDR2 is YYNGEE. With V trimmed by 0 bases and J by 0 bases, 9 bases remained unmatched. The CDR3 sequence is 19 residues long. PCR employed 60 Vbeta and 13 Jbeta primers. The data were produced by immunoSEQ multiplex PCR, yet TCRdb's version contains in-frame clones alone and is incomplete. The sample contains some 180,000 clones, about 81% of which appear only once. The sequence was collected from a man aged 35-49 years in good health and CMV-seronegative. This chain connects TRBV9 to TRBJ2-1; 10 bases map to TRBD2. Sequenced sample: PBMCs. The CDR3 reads CASSVATSGIISSYNEQFF. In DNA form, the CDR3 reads TGTGCCAGCAGCGTAGCTACTAGCGGGATAATTAGCTCCTACAATGAGCAGTTCTTC. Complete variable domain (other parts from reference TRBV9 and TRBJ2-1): DSGVTQTPKHLITATGQRVTLRCSPRSGDLSVYWYQQSLDQGLQFLIQYYNGEERAKGNILERFSAQQFPDLHSELNLSSLELGDSALYFCASSVATSGIISSYNEQFFGPGTRLTVL.